These T cell receptor beta chains were read from a single sample in a study of Graves' ophthalmopathy and Graves' hyperthyroidism. TCRdb ran MiXCR on the multiplex PCR reads and lists one entry per CDR3 protein. The data show 350,000 to 400,000 distinct CDR3 sequences, with around 18% seen just once and 1.6% held by the top ten. What was sequenced was peripheral blood. Receptor source: a woman in her late teens or twenties with Graves' ophthalmopathy. Each CDR3 is given with its conserved first and last residue. D genes are given only for firm matches. Only part of the rows carry a size: once, few, many, or a class if the clone is expanded.

d_call,j_call,clone_size,v_call,cdr3_aa,cdr3_nt
.,TRBJ1-6,many,TRBV6-2/TRBV6-3,CASSFRRGPSPLHF,TGTGCCAGCAGTTTTCGTCGGGGGCCCTCACCCCTCCACTTT
.,TRBJ2-1,many,TRBV12-3/TRBV12-4,CASSRLVPYNEQFF,TGTGCCAGCAGTCGACTAGTCCCTTACAATGAGCAGTTCTTC
.,TRBJ2-7,many,TRBV7-2,CASSSRVNTWYEQYF,TGTGCCAGCAGCTCGCGGGTCAACACATGGTACGAGCAGTACTTC
.,TRBJ1-2,many,TRBV4-1,CASSQDLRKDGYTF,TGCGCCAGCAGCCAAGATCTCAGAAAGGATGGCTACACCTTC
TRBD1,TRBJ2-4,many,TRBV6-1,CASSEVLTGGRGIQYF,TGTGCCAGCAGTGAGGTCCTGACAGGGGGTCGGGGCATTCAGTACTTC
.,TRBJ1-2,many,TRBV20-1,CSARLGYTF,TGCAGTGCTCGCCTGGGCTACACCTTC
.,TRBJ1-3,many,TRBV7-3,CAGSSIRGDGNTIYF,TGTGCCGGCAGCTCAATCAGGGGTGACGGAAACACCATATATTTT
.,TRBJ2-1,many,TRBV7-2,CASSLVGGMAYNEQFF,TGTGCCAGCAGCTTAGTGGGCGGGATGGCCTACAATGAGCAGTTCTTC
.,TRBJ1-2,few,TRBV6-2/TRBV6-3,CASSQVLGGYTF,TGTGCCAGCAGCCAGGTTCTGGGTGGCTACACCTTC
.,TRBJ1-1,few,TRBV20-1,CSVNKGPFGGYTNTEAFF,TGCAGTGTAAATAAGGGGCCATTTGGGGGGTATACGAACACTGAAGCTTTCTTT
.,TRBJ2-7,many,TRBV29-1,CSVIRDTYEQYF,TGCAGCGTTATCCGGGACACCTACGAGCAGTACTTC
.,TRBJ1-1,many,TRBV27,CASSSSDRSYTEAFF,TGTGCCAGCAGTAGCAGCGACAGGTCTTACACTGAAGCTTTCTTT
.,TRBJ1-1,medium-sized,TRBV28,CASSSLMNTEAFF,TGTGCCAGCAGTTCCCTCATGAACACTGAAGCTTTCTTT
.,TRBJ2-7,many,TRBV20-1,CSARAGLAHTREQYF,TGCAGTGCTAGAGCCGGCCTAGCACATACTAGGGAGCAGTACTTC
.,TRBJ2-7,many,TRBV14,CASSQAPGWGYEQYF,TGTGCCAGCAGCCAAGCGCCGGGGTGGGGCTACGAGCAGTACTTC
.,TRBJ1-1,few,TRBV20-1,CSARARTEAFF,TGCAGTGCTAGAGCCCGGACTGAAGCTTTCTTT
.,TRBJ1-1,many,TRBV29-1,CSVEGTFLNTEAFF,TGCAGCGTCGAAGGGACGTTTTTGAACACTGAAGCTTTCTTT
.,TRBJ2-7,.,TRBV6-5,CASSYSIPGGYEQYF,TGTGCCAGCAGTTACTCGATACCGGGCGGCTACGAGCAGTACTTC
TRBD1,TRBJ2-5,many,TRBV28,CASSPRTGRTQETQYF,TGTGCCAGCAGTCCTCGGACAGGGCGCACACAAGAGACCCAGTACTTC
TRBD2,TRBJ2-7,many,TRBV7-9,CASSYSRGLAGGEQYF,TGTGCCAGCAGCTACTCCAGAGGACTAGCGGGGGGCGAGCAGTACTTC
TRBD1,TRBJ2-2,many,TRBV11-2,CASSVRTGGWNTGELFF,TGTGCCAGCAGCGTGAGAACAGGGGGCTGGAACACCGGGGAGCTGTTTTTT
.,TRBJ2-7,many,TRBV4-1,CASSQGQGTYEQYF,TGCGCCAGCAGCCAAGGGCAGGGGACGTACGAGCAGTACTTC
.,TRBJ1-6,.,TRBV11-2,CASSLDYQGSSPLHF,TGTGCCAGCAGCTTAGATTACCAGGGTTCGTCACCCCTCCACTTT
.,TRBJ2-7,many,TRBV7-2,CAGSLLWGHSYEQYF,TGTGCCGGCAGCTTACTCTGGGGCCACTCCTACGAGCAGTACTTC
.,TRBJ2-7,many,TRBV11-3,CASSPTDEQYF,TGTGCCAGCAGCCCTACCGACGAGCAGTACTTC
TRBD1,TRBJ2-2,many,TRBV10-3,CATPGQGSSDGELFF,TGTGCCACCCCCGGACAGGGCTCGTCGGACGGGGAGCTGTTTTTT
TRBD2,TRBJ2-7,.,TRBV6-2/TRBV6-3,CASYDLTSGGREQYF,TGTGCCAGCTATGACTTGACTAGCGGGGGAAGGGAGCAGTACTTC
TRBD2,TRBJ2-7,few,TRBV5-1,CASSPGGASGTEQYF,TGCGCCAGCAGCCCCGGCGGTGCTAGCGGGACCGAGCAGTACTTC